These T cell receptor beta chains were read from a single sample in a study of PD-1 blockade in classical Hodgkin lymphoma. Repertoires were generated with immunoSEQ multiplex PCR, while TCRdb's copy carries only in-frame clones and drops some. This repertoire shows more than 35,000 clones, around 88% found once; its top ten account for approximately 8.1%. The input for sequencing was peripheral blood mononuclear cells (PBMCs), taken before the second cycle of nivolumab. The receptors here all came from a human donor with classical Hodgkin lymphoma. Both conserved end residues are trimmed from each CDR3. Each record gives: V gene, J gene, CDR3 protein.

TRBV19	TRBJ1-5	ASSTGGGSNQPQH
TRBV19	TRBJ1-2	ASSPLQGYYGYT
TRBV11-3	TRBJ2-4	ASSYYRGAKNIQY
TRBV15	TRBJ1-5	ATSIGGKNQPQH
TRBV5-4	TRBJ2-1	ASTAYNEQF
TRBV5-1	TRBJ2-2	ASTPSNTGELF
TRBV6-5	TRBJ1-2	ASSYSGTGGGYT
TRBV27	TRBJ1-3	ASSLSGGSGNTIY
TRBV11-2	TRBJ2-5	ASSEATPGETQY
TRBV6-6	TRBJ2-1	ASSPRVGKNEQF
TRBV30	TRBJ1-1	VWNHGGAADEAF
TRBV28	TRBJ1-2	ASLPGTNYGYT
TRBV30	TRBJ2-1	AWEQGRVQF
TRBV5-4	TRBJ2-5	ASRVLAMETQY
TRBV28	TRBJ2-7	ASTIRNEQY
TRBV28	TRBJ2-1	ASSLLSNEQF
TRBV10-1	TRBJ1-1	ASSETGGMNTEAF
TRBV27	TRBJ1-4	ASSWFGDTSNEKLF
TRBV9	TRBJ2-7	ASSPKLSGSPASEQY
TRBV6-5	TRBJ2-3	ASSHDRARNTQY
TRBV27	TRBJ1-1	ASSFFSGSEAF
TRBV5-8	TRBJ2-5	ASSLPSTGVATQY
TRBV27	TRBJ2-5	ASSLYAGGPLDGTQY
TRBV5-1	TRBJ1-3	ASSDLKTGGQRDTIY
TRBV6-1	TRBJ2-7	ASSEIGTDSYEQY
TRBV11-2	TRBJ2-1	ASSLVSAGSYNEQF
TRBV9	TRBJ2-3	ASSLKWDTDTQY
TRBV9	TRBJ2-6	ASSALLGRTHSGANVLT
TRBV7-9	TRBJ2-7	AVPSGEDEQY
TRBV9	TRBJ1-3	ASSVYGTGSGNTIY
TRBV7-3	TRBJ2-3	ASSSRLGADTQY
TRBV28	TRBJ2-1	ASSFITGSFYNEQF
TRBV7-9	TRBJ1-1	ASSLAVWNTEAF
TRBV5-1	TRBJ1-2	ASSLVNHGDGYT
TRBV28	TRBJ1-5	ASSRGPSSNQPQH
TRBV7-9	TRBJ1-2	ASSFVLMHSDGYT
TRBV2	TRBJ2-7	ASSVGAGLSEQY
TRBV28	TRBJ1-4	AILKGQGFTNEKLF
TRBV27	TRBJ1-2	ASTTYSTARATIGGAAYGYT
TRBV20-1	TRBJ1-1	SAQGPAEAF
TRBV30	TRBJ1-1	AWSGMNTEAF
TRBV5-5	TRBJ1-2	ASSLETHPGGYT
TRBV19	TRBJ1-5	AVKPDFSNQPQH
TRBV23-1	TRBJ2-3	ASSHTRRAGTDTQY
TRBV19	TRBJ2-1	ASSIGTSVNNEQF
TRBV7-8	TRBJ1-4	ASSLFFPGTTDEKLF
TRBV4-1	TRBJ2-2	ASSQGNAGALGELF
TRBV11-3	TRBJ2-7	ASSLDYRGFHEQY
TRBV27	TRBJ2-4	ASSTAAGTQS